The clone carrying this T cell receptor beta chain was picked up a small number of times. Its antigen is unidentified. Germline is not matched at one junction end, which may reflect a read error. Germline V gives CDR1 MDHEN, CDR2 SYDVKM. There are 16 residues in the CDR3. One entry per CDR3 protein, called by TCRdb with MiXCR from the RT-PCR reads. Of 500,000 to 600,000 distinct CDR3 sequences in the sample, approximately 15% were seen once. The entry originates in a study of response to subunit inactivated influenza vaccine. Study-wide points: Every seasonal influenza vaccination brings in few new T cells, the authors suggested.

Sequenced here: PBMCs from blood, sampled about 13 days after vaccination. The rearrangement links TRBV28 to TRBJ1-2; D not resolved. The receptor was derived from a man aged 45-60 years who received an inactivated influenza vaccine. CDR3 amino acids: CAISLGHPRANYGYTF. In DNA form, the CDR3 reads TGTGCCATCAGTCTGGGCCACCCGAGGGCTAACTATGGCTACACCTTC.